This entry lists 10 T cell receptor beta chains sequenced from one sample in a study of cytomegalovirus exposure and HLA in healthy donors. PCR employed 60 Vbeta and 13 Jbeta primers. Assay used: immunoSEQ multiplex PCR; TCRdb lists only in-frame clones, some missing. Seen here are over 150,000 clones, less than 85% observed once, and the top ten hold 4.3%. The sample comprised PBMCs. The receptors were gathered from a man between 40 and 49 years old in good health and CMV-seronegative.

This chain's CDR3 is CASSPGQGSSYEQYF. The CDR3 DNA reads TGTGCCAGCTCACCCGGACAGGGCAGCTCCTACGAGCAGTACTTC. The V call is TRBV18, the J call TRBJ2-7, with 8 bases matching TRBD1. V lost 3 bases, J lost 0 bases, and 4 bases stayed unmatched. In germline, CDR1 is KGHSH, CDR2 LQKENI. The CDR3 has 15 residues.

This clone came up once. The chain carries TRBV7-9 and TRBJ1-1; D not certain. Germline V gene sequence: CDR1 SEHNR, CDR2 FQNEAQ (reference sequence). V was clipped by 6 bases and J by 3 bases, with 17 bases between them. This CDR3 comprises 15 residues. The CDR3 nucleotides are TGTGCCAGCAGGACCGGCTTTGAGGCGGACACTGAAGCTTTCTTT. Its translation is CASRTGFEADTEAFF.

The V and J genes are TRBV4-3 and TRBJ2-1; 10 bases map to TRBD2. CDR3 length: 20 amino acids. Germline CDR1 and CDR2: LGHNA and YSLEER. Losses at the gene ends were 0 bases for V and 7 bases for J; bases not matched to a gene: 18. The CDR3 DNA reads TGCGCCAGCAGCCAAGATGTACCCGGGCGGCTAGCGGGGGTTATGAATGAGCAGTTCTTC. It specifies CASSQDVPGRLAGVMNEQFF.

V gene TRBV28 combines with J gene TRBJ1-1; 9 bases align to TRBD1. With 5 bases clipped from V and 5 bases from J, the junction kept 6 bases outside the gene matches. The length of the CDR3 is 14 residues. Germline V lookup: CDR1 MDHEN, CDR2 SYDVKM. The CDR3 spells CASSTTGGRTEAFF. CDR3 DNA: TGTGCCAGCAGTACCACAGGGGGCAGGACTGAAGCTTTCTTT.

This rearrangement joins TRBV6-5 to TRBJ2-2; D unclear. CDR3 length: 14 residues. Germline CDR1 is MNHEY and CDR2 is SVGAGI. V was clipped by 6 bases and J by 0 bases, with 8 bases between them. This chain's CDR3 is CASRAHTNTGELFF. The CDR3 coding sequence is TGTGCCAGCAGGGCACACACGAACACCGGGGAGCTGTTTTTT.

The J gene is TRBJ2-1, the V gene TRBV7-8, with a tentative D call TRBD2 (7 bases). Trimming took 1 base from V and 10 from J, leaving 20 bases between them. This CDR3 has 16 residues. Looked up from germline, CDR1 is SGHVS and CDR2 is FQNEAQ. The chain's CDR3 is CASSLEGGGLSREQFF. CDR3 sequence (DNA): TGTGCCAGCAGCTTAGAGGGGGGGGGCCTGTCACGGGAGCAGTTCTTC.

The V call is TRBV6-5, the J call TRBJ2-7; TRBD1 aligns across 7 bases. The junction had 4 bases not matched to a gene; V was cut back by 0 bases and J by 2 bases. The CDR3 runs to 15 residues. Germline V gene data show CDR1 as MNHEY and CDR2 as SVGAGI. In DNA, the CDR3 is TGTGCCAGCAGTTACTCTGCACAGGGGACCTACGAGCAGTACTTC. Translated, it gives CASSYSAQGTYEQYF.

The V and J genes are TRBV4-1 and TRBJ1-2; tentative D call: TRBD1 (5 bases). The CDR3 has 14 residues. The V end lost 0 bases, the J end lost 8 bases, and 13 bases lay between the germline ends. Germline assignment: CDR1 MGHRA and CDR2 YSYEKL. The DNA of the CDR3 is TGCGCCAGCAGCCAAGATAAGGACATAGGAGGCTACACCTTC. As protein: CASSQDKDIGGYTF.

The CDR3 loop is CAWSPGGLTGYTF. CDR3 DNA: TGTGCCTGGAGCCCGGGGGGGTTGACGGGCTACACCTTC. V and J are TRBV30 and TRBJ1-2; D is perhaps TRBD1 (5 bases). Trimming shortened V by 3 bases and J by 8 bases, and 16 bases separated the two germline ends. Germline values: CDR1 GTSNPN, CDR2 SVGIG (reference sequence). CDR3 length equals 13 residues.

The genes are TRBV25-1 and TRBJ1-2; a possible D gene is TRBD1 (5 bases). CDR1 and CDR2 from the germline V gene are MGHDK and SYGVNS. V lost 2 bases and J lost 5, with 6 bases in between. CDR3 length: 12 residues. CDR3 loop: CASSEGAYGYTF. The CDR3 DNA is TGTGCCAGCAGTGAAGGGGCGTATGGCTACACCTTC.